These 21 T cell receptor beta chains were sequenced from one sample in a study of T cell responses to AZD1222 COVID-19 vaccine. Measured with immunoSEQ multiplex PCR; TCRdb has only the in-frame clones, and not every one. This table holds about 88,000 clones, around nine tenths found once. The sequencing here drew on peripheral blood, taken on day 0 of AZD1222 vaccination. These receptors all stem from an adult in good health.

The chain links TRBV7-3 to TRBJ2-1; no clear D gene. This CDR3 is 13 amino acids long. The V end lost 5 bases, the J end lost 4 bases, and 9 bases lay between the germline ends. CDR1 is SGHTA, CDR2 FQGTGA, per germline. CDR3 sequence (DNA): TGTGCCAGCAGCGCCGGACGGTACAATGAGCAGTTCTTC. It codes for CASSAGRYNEQFF.

The V call is TRBV12-3 or TRBV12-4, the J call TRBJ2-7, with TRBD1 matching 11 bases. Losses at the gene ends were 6 bases for V and 3 bases for J; bases not matched to a gene: 1. This CDR3 region has 13 residues. CDR3 loop: CASRGTGGYEQYF. For the CDR3, the DNA is TGTGCCAGCAGGGGGACAGGGGGCTACGAGCAGTACTTC.

The gene calls are TRBV7-8 and TRBJ1-4; the D is unclear. The CDR3 contains 13 residues. The V gene lost 5 bases and the J gene lost 7 bases, with 11 bases spanning the gap. The germline V gene has CDR1 SGHVS and CDR2 FQNEAQ. CDR3 sequence (DNA): TGTGCCAGCAGCCGAAGTGAGGGTGAAAAACTGTTTTTT. Protein sequence: CASSRSEGEKLFF.

Only a few counts were recorded for this clone. V and J are TRBV7-8 and TRBJ1-1, with D unclear. The CDR3 covers 13 residues. Germline V gives CDR1 SGHVS, CDR2 FQNEAQ. Trimming removed 3 bases at V and 1 base at J, with 6 bases between. The CDR3, as DNA: TGTGCCAGCAGCTTTTACGGGAACACTGAAGCTTTCTTT. It is translated as CASSFYGNTEAFF. The full variable domain, completed using reference TRBV7-8 and TRBJ1-1, is GAGVSQSPRYKVAKRGQDVALRCDPISGHVSLFWYQQALGQGPEFLTYFQNEAQLDKSGLPSDRFFAERPEGSVSTLKIQRTQQEDSAVYLCASSFYGNTEAFFGQGTRLTVV.

Here the CDR3 reads CASSFSGTGATNEKLFF. In nucleotides, the CDR3 is TGTGCCAGCAGTTTCTCCGGGACAGGAGCAACTAATGAAAAACTGTTTTTT. V gene TRBV27 combines with J gene TRBJ1-4; 8 bases map to TRBD1. CDR3 size: 17 residues. CDR1 MNHEY and CDR2 SMNVEV come from the germline V gene (reference sequence). V lost 3 bases to trimming and J lost 0 bases; unmatched junction nucleotides: 6.

The rearrangement joins TRBV4-3 to TRBJ2-7; the match to TRBD1 covers 8 bases. CDR1 LGHNA and CDR2 YSLEER come from the germline V gene. The CDR3 has 17 residues. J lost 2 bases, V lost 3 bases, and 12 bases had no gene match. CDR3 sequence (DNA): TGCGCCAGCAGCCAGGATAGACAGGGGCTTAAGGCCTACGAGCAGTACTTC. Translation gives CASSQDRQGLKAYEQYF.

The CDR3 loop is CASSLRPLGLEPSTDTQYF. The CDR3 DNA reads TGTGCCAGCAGCTTACGACCCCTAGGACTAGAGCCTAGCACAGATACGCAGTATTTT. The V gene is TRBV7-6, the J gene TRBJ2-3; 7 bases are shared with TRBD2. The CDR3 runs to 19 residues. The trim removed 2 bases at V and 0 bases at J, leaving 14 bases unmatched. Germline V gene data show CDR1 as SGHVS and CDR2 as FNYEAQ.

V usage is TRBV5-5 and J usage is TRBJ1-4; no firm D call. Germline V CDR1 and CDR2: SGHKS, YYEKEE (reference sequence). The V end was cut by 1 base, the J end by 6 bases, with 7 bases between. The CDR3 contains 13 residues. CDR3 DNA sequence: TGTGCCAGCAGCTTGTGGGGAGATGAAAAACTGTTTTTT. Translated: CASSLWGDEKLFF. Supplemented by reference TRBV5-5 and TRBJ1-4, the full variable domain reads DAGVTQSPTHLIKTRGQQVTLRCSPISGHKSVSWYQQVLGQGPQFIFQYYEKEERGRGNFPDRFSARQFPNYSSELNVNALLLGDSALYLCASSLWGDEKLFFGSGTQLSVL.

The genes are TRBV9 and TRBJ1-2, with a tentative D call TRBD1 (6 bases). This CDR3 has 13 residues. Per the germline V gene, CDR1 is SGDLS and CDR2 is YYNGEE. The germline V and J ends were trimmed by 4 bases and 4 bases, with 11 bases remaining between them. The CDR3 reads CASSPGASYGYTF. DNA of the CDR3: TGTGCCAGCAGCCCAGGGGCTTCCTATGGCTACACCTTC. The variable domain in full, completed from reference TRBV9 and TRBJ1-2, reads DSGVTQTPKHLITATGQRVTLRCSPRSGDLSVYWYQQSLDQGLQFLIQYYNGEERAKGNILERFSAQQFPDLHSELNLSSLELGDSALYFCASSPGASYGYTFGSGTRLTVV.

DNA of the CDR3: TGTGCCAGCAGTCCGACTAGCGGGAGCCTTGAGCAGTTCTTC. Its protein is CASSPTSGSLEQFF. The chain joins TRBV2 to TRBJ2-1; 12 positions agree with TRBD2. The germline CDR1 and CDR2 sequences are SNHLY and FYNNEI. Trimming took 5 bases from V and 9 from J; bases not matched to a gene: 5. CDR3 length equals 14 residues.

A single count supports this clone. The chain links TRBV30 to TRBJ2-7, with a possible D match to TRBD1 (6 bases). Germline V gene data show CDR1 as GTSNPN and CDR2 as SVGIG (reference sequence). Trimming left V 2 bases short and J 0 bases short, with 26 bases between. The CDR3 has 19 residues. The CDR3 nucleotides read TGTGCCTGGAGTCCCGGATTGTTCAGGGGATACGAAGCCTCCTACGAGCAGTACTTC. Encoded protein: CAWSPGLFRGYEASYEQYF.

The V and J genes are TRBV4-3 and TRBJ1-1; 11 bases agree with TRBD1. CDR3 length: 16 residues. The germline V gene encodes CDR1 LGHNA and CDR2 YSLEER. The ends lost 0 bases at V and 4 bases at J; junction bases unmatched: 4. The CDR3 region is CASSQEPGTGGTEAFF. CDR3 bases: TGCGCCAGCAGCCAAGAGCCCGGGACAGGGGGCACTGAAGCTTTCTTT.

The gene calls are TRBV7-3 and TRBJ2-3, with D maybe TRBD1 (6 bases). The V gene lost 5 bases and the J gene lost 0 bases, with 15 bases spanning the gap. The CDR3 contains 16 residues. Germline CDR1 SGHTA, CDR2 FQGTGA. This chain's CDR3 is CASSPTGYDSTDTQYF. The CDR3 nucleotides are TGTGCCAGCAGCCCAACAGGGTATGACAGCACAGATACGCAGTATTTT.

The V gene is TRBV2, the J gene TRBJ1-5; D remains unclear. Trimming left V 5 bases short and J 0 bases short, with 8 bases between. The CDR3 totals 14 residues. From germline, CDR1 is SNHLY and CDR2 FYNNEI. The chain's CDR3 is CASSLLDSNQPQHF. The CDR3 DNA reads as TGTGCCAGCAGTCTCTTGGATAGCAATCAGCCCCAGCATTTT.

This sequence joins TRBV18 and TRBJ2-3; D may match TRBD1 or TRBD2 (6 bases each). The CDR3 consists of 16 residues. Germline loops: CDR1 KGHSH, CDR2 LQKENI. V was pared by 3 bases and J by 5 bases, with 18 bases between. The CDR3 DNA follows: TGTGCCAGCTCACCCCCAAGCTACGGGGGCTTAGATACGCAGTATTTT. It is translated as CASSPPSYGGLDTQYF.

This chain links TRBV27 with TRBJ2-1; 16 positions match TRBD2. Germline V gene data show CDR1 as MNHEY and CDR2 as SMNVEV (reference sequence). This CDR3 spans 20 amino acids. V lost 2 bases and J lost 5; bases outside the gene matches: 12. CDR3 in DNA: TGTGCCAGCAGTTTAAGTTATTCCGGGACTAGCGGGAGGGCAGACAATGAGCAGTTCTTC. Its translation is CASSLSYSGTSGRADNEQFF.

The chain links TRBV6-6 to TRBJ1-3; D remains ambiguous. CDR1 MNHNY and CDR2 SVGAGI come from the germline V gene (reference sequence). Trimming left V 7 bases short and J 7 bases short, with 11 bases between. This CDR3 has 12 residues. CDR3 protein: CASNHYPNTIYF. DNA of the CDR3: TGTGCCAGCAACCATTATCCGAACACCATATATTTT.

The J gene is TRBJ2-3, the V gene TRBV6-4, with a tentative D call TRBD1 (5 bases). The V and J ends lost 3 bases and 2 bases respectively, with 12 bases between them. The germline gives CDR1 MRHNA, CDR2 SNTAGT. The CDR3 covers 15 residues. CDR3 protein: CASSEGQGATDTQYF. The CDR3 nucleotides read TGTGCCAGCAGTGAAGGGCAGGGCGCCACAGATACGCAGTATTTT.

The chain is built from TRBV7-7 and TRBJ1-5, with D maybe TRBD1 (6 bases). This CDR3 spans 17 amino acids. Germline CDR1 is SSHAT and CDR2 is FNYEAQ (reference sequence). The CDR3 protein is CASGQDRKDYRNQPQHF. The CDR3 DNA sequence: TGTGCTAGCGGCCAAGACAGGAAAGACTACCGTAATCAGCCCCAGCATTTT.

The chain couples TRBV3-1 (or the pseudogene TRBV3-2) to TRBJ2-7; D assignment may be TRBD1 or TRBD2 (5 bases each). Deletions cut 11 bases from V and 0 bases from J, with 11 bases between. Germline V gene sequence: CDR1 LGHDT, CDR2 YNNKEL (reference sequence). This CDR3 is built from 12 residues. The CDR3 region has the DNA TGTGCCGGCCTGGGGGTCTCCTACGAGCAGTACTTC. It encodes CAGLGVSYEQYF.

This sequence joins TRBV5-1 and TRBJ2-7; 8 bases agree with TRBD2. V was clipped by 1 base and J by 5 bases; unmatched bases: 14. The CDR3 is made up of 17 amino acids. The germline V gene has CDR1 SGHRS and CDR2 YFSETQ. The CDR3 DNA reads as TGCGCCAGCAGCTTGTTTGGCAGCGGGAGAATTCTCGACGAGCAGTACTTC. It specifies CASSLFGSGRILDEQYF.